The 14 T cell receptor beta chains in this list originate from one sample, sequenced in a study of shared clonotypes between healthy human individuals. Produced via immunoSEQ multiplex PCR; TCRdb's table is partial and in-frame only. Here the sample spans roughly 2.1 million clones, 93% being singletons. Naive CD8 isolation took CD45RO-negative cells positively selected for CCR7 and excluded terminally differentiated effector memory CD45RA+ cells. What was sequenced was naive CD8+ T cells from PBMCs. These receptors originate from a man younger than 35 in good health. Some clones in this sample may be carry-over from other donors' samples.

The CDR3 DNA reads as TGTGCCAGCAGCGCGGACAGCTGGGGCACTGAAGCTTTCTTT. Amino acid sequence: CASSADSWGTEAFF. The V gene is TRBV9, the J gene TRBJ1-1; tentative D call: TRBD1 (6 bases). Germline V gives CDR1 SGDLS, CDR2 YYNGEE. Trimming cost V 3 bases and J 4 bases, with 13 bases left between them. This CDR3 contains 14 residues. The full variable domain, its missing parts supplied by reference TRBV9 and TRBJ1-1, is DSGVTQTPKHLITATGQRVTLRCSPRSGDLSVYWYQQSLDQGLQFLIQYYNGEERAKGNILERFSAQQFPDLHSELNLSSLELGDSALYFCASSADSWGTEAFFGQGTRLTVV.

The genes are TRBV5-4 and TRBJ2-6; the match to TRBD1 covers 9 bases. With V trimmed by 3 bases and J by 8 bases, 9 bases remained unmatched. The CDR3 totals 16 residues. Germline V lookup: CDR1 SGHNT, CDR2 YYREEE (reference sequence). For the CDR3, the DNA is TGTGCCAGCAGCTCGCGAACAGGGGGCGCATCCAACGTCCTGACTTTC. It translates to CASSSRTGGASNVLTF.

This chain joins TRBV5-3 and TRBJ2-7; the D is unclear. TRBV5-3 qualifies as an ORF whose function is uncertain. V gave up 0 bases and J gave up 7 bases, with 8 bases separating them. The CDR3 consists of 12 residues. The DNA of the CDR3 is TGTGCCAGAAGCTTGGGCCCCCAGGAGCAGTACTTC. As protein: CARSLGPQEQYF.

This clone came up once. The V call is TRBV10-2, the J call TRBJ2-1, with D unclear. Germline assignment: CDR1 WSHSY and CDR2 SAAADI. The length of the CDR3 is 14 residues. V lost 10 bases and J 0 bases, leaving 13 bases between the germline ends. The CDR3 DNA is TGCGCCACCGATGACGGAAGCTCCTACAATGAGCAGTTCTTC. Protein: CATDDGSSYNEQFF.

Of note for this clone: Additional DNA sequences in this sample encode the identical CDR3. CDR3 residues: CASSFAGGYEQYF. The CDR3 nucleotides read TGTGCCAGCAGTTTTGCAGGGGGCTACGAGCAGTACTTC. V and J are TRBV28 and TRBJ2-7; 7 bases are shared with TRBD1. Germline values: CDR1 MDHEN, CDR2 SYDVKM. There are 13 residues in the CDR3. Losses at the gene ends were 3 bases for V and 3 bases for J; bases not matched to a gene: 2.

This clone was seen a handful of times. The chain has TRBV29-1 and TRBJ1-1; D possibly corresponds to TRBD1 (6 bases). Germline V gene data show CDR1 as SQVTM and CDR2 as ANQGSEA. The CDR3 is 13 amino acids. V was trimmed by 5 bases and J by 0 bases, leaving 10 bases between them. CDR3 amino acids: CSVTRGLNTEAFF. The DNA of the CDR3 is TGCAGCGTTACACGGGGGCTGAACACTGAAGCTTTCTTT.

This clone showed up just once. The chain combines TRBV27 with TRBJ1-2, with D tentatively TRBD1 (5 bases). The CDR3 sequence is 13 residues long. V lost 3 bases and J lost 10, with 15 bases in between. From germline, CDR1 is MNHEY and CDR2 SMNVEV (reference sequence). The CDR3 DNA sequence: TGTGCCAGCAGTTTGAGGCAGGGTAGCGACTACACCTTC. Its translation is CASSLRQGSDYTF.

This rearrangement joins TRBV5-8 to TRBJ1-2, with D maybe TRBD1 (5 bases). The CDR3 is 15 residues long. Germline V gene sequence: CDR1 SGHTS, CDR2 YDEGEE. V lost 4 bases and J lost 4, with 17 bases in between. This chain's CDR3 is CASSQGRRALYGYTF. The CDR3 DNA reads TGTGCCAGCAGCCAGGGCCGCAGGGCGCTCTATGGCTACACCTTC.

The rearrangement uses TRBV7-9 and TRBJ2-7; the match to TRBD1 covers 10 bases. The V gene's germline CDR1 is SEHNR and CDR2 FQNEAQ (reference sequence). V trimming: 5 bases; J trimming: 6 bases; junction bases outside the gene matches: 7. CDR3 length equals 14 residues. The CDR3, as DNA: TGTGCCAGCAGCAGTCCGGGACAGGGGTCCGAGCAGTACTTC. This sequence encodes CASSSPGQGSEQYF. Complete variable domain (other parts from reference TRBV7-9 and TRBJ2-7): DTGVSQNPRHKITKRGQNVTFRCDPISEHNRLYWYRQTLGQGPEFLTYFQNEAQLEKSRLLSDRFSAERPKGSFSTLEIQRTEQGDSAMYLCASSSPGQGSEQYFGPGTRLTVT.

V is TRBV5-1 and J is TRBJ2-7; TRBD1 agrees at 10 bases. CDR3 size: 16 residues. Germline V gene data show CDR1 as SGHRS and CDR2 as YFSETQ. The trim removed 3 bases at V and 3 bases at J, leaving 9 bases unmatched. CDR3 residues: CASSWTPGQGIYEQYF. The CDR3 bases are TGCGCCAGCAGCTGGACCCCGGGACAGGGGATCTACGAGCAGTACTTC.

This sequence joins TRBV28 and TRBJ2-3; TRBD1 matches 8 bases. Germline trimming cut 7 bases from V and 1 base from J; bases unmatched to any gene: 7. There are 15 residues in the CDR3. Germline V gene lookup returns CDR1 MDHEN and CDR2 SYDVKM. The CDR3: CASNPPDRGTDTQYF. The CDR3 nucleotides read TGTGCCAGCAACCCGCCGGACAGGGGCACAGATACGCAGTATTTT.

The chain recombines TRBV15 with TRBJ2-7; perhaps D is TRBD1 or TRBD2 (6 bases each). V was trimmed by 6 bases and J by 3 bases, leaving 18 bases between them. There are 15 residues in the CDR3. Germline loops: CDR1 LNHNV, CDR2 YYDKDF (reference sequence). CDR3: CATRLGLRGDYEQYF. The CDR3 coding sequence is TGTGCCACCAGACTTGGACTAAGGGGGGACTACGAGCAGTACTTC.

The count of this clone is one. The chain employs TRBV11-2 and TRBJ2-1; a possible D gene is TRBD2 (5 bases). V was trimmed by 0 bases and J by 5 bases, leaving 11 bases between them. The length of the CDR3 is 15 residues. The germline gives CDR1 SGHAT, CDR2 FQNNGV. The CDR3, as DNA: TGTGCCAGCAGCTTAGATCGGTCTAGCCACAATGAGCAGTTCTTC. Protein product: CASSLDRSSHNEQFF.

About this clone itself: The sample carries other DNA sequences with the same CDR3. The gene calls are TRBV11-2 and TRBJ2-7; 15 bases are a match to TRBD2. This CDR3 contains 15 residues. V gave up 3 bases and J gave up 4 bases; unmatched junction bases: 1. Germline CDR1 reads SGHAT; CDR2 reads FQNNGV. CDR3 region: CASSFGTSGRYEQYF. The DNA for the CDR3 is TGTGCCAGCAGCTTCGGGACTAGCGGGAGGTACGAGCAGTACTTC.